This T cell receptor beta chain comes out of a study of T cell responses to AZD1222 COVID-19 vaccine. Overall study findings and caveats: Females outnumbered males among donors, who were mostly white British; clonal diversity was possibly underestimated.

Sequencing was performed with immunoSEQ multiplex PCR; in TCRdb, only in-frame clones are kept and a portion is missing. The sample lists 130,000 to 150,000 clones, 89% occurring once. The sample holds one count of this clone. Antigen: not known. Trimming took 1 base from V and 4 from J, leaving 7 bases between them. The CDR3 spans 14 residues. Germline V gene lookup returns CDR1 SEHNR and CDR2 FQNEAQ (reference sequence). The chain has TRBV7-9 and TRBJ2-2, with D tentatively TRBD1 or TRBD2 (5 bases each). This TCR came from an adult in good health. Here the sequenced sample was peripheral blood, taken on day 0 of AZD1222 vaccination. DNA for the CDR3: TGTGCCAGCAGCTTAGGGGGGAGCACCGGGGAGCTGTTTTTT. This translates into CASSLGGSTGELFF.